The rows below give T cell receptor beta chains drawn from one sample of a study of shared clonotypes between healthy human individuals. TCRdb's copy holds only in-frame clones and misses some; the assay was immunoSEQ multiplex PCR. The sample includes roughly 850,000 clones, around 96% of them seen just once. The source material was naive CD8+ T cells sorted from blood. The receptors stem from a man aged 25-40 years in good health. CDR3s include the opening cysteine and the closing phenylalanine or tryptophan. The order of the fields is D gene, CDR3 length, J gene, clone size, V gene, CDR3 protein, CDR3 DNA. A D gene is named only where the DNA matches it firmly. Clone size is shown for a subset of rows, as once, few, many or a class of expanded clone.

TRBD1 | 15 | TRBJ2-7 | NA | TRBV6-1 | CASSVFAGGSYEQYF | TGTGCCAGCAGTGTTTTTGCAGGGGGCTCCTACGAGCAGTACTTC
NA | 18 | TRBJ1-3 | NA | TRBV7-8 | CASSLESSWPSSGNTIYF | TGTGCCAGCAGCTTAGAAAGTAGCTGGCCTAGCTCTGGAAACACCATATATTTT
NA | 13 | TRBJ2-7 | NA | TRBV2 | CASSATDSYEQYF | TGTGCCAGCAGTGCGACAGATTCCTACGAGCAGTACTTC
NA | 16 | TRBJ1-3 | NA | TRBV7-6 | CASSLAPLDTGNTIYF | TGTGCCAGCAGCTTAGCCCCTTTAGACACGGGAAACACCATATATTTT
TRBD1 | 15 | TRBJ2-7 | NA | TRBV11-2 | CASSTGTAEIYEQYF | TGTGCCAGCAGCACCGGGACAGCAGAAATCTACGAGCAGTACTTC
NA | 16 | TRBJ2-1 | NA | TRBV7-2 | CASSLGGSGGYNEQFF | TGTGCCAGCAGCTTAGGGGGTAGCGGAGGCTACAATGAGCAGTTCTTC
TRBD1 | 15 | TRBJ2-1 | NA | TRBV7-9 | CASSWDSSSYNEQFF | TGTGCCAGCAGTTGGGACAGTAGCTCCTACAATGAGCAGTTCTTC
NA | 16 | TRBJ2-7 | NA | TRBV4-1 | CASSEVGHELGYEQYF | TGCGCCAGCAGCGAGGTGGGGCACGAGTTAGGCTACGAGCAGTACTTC
NA | 15 | TRBJ2-3 | NA | TRBV9 | CASSGRGFLADTQYF | TGTGCCAGCAGCGGCAGGGGTTTCCTGGCGGATACGCAGTATTTT
TRBD1 | 14 | TRBJ2-1 | NA | TRBV28 | CASSDGQGPFEQFF | TGTGCCAGCAGCGACGGACAGGGTCCTTTTGAGCAGTTCTTC
NA | 12 | TRBJ1-1 | NA | TRBV2 | CASIISRTEAFF | TGTGCCAGCATAATATCACGCACTGAAGCTTTCTTT
NA | 11 | TRBJ2-5 | NA | TRBV6-8 | CASSPPRTQYF | TGTGCCAGCAGTCCTCCCCGGACCCAGTACTTC
TRBD1 | 14 | TRBJ2-1 | NA | TRBV9 | CASSPPTGDHEQFF | TGTGCCAGCAGCCCCCCGACAGGGGATCATGAGCAGTTCTTC
NA | 15 | TRBJ1-5 | NA | TRBV7-6 | CASSLVGGRDQPQHF | TGTGCCAGCAGCTTAGTGGGGGGACGGGATCAGCCCCAGCATTTT
NA | 16 | TRBJ2-3 | NA | TRBV6-6 | CASSYSTGRAQDTQYF | TGTGCCAGCAGTTACTCGACGGGTAGGGCCCAAGATACGCAGTATTTT
NA | 16 | TRBJ2-1 | NA | TRBV7-8 | CASSLGGGQYYNEQFF | TGTGCCAGCAGCTTAGGGGGGGGACAATACTACAATGAGCAGTTCTTC
TRBD1 | 15 | TRBJ1-2 | NA | TRBV5-5 | CASSEGQRERGGYTF | TGTGCCAGCAGCGAGGGACAGAGGGAGCGTGGAGGCTACACCTTC
TRBD2 | 17 | TRBJ2-1 | NA | TRBV19 | CASSKGLAGTSYNEQFF | TGTGCCAGTAGTAAGGGGCTAGCGGGAACCTCCTACAATGAGCAGTTCTTC
NA | 13 | TRBJ2-7 | NA | TRBV7-9 | CASTHIGSYEQYF | TGTGCCAGCACCCATATAGGCTCCTACGAGCAGTACTTC
NA | 13 | TRBJ2-6 | once | TRBV9 | CASSVSGANVLTF | TGTGCCAGCAGCGTTTCTGGGGCCAACGTCCTGACTTTC
NA | 15 | TRBJ2-7 | NA | TRBV7-3 | CASSLGSGPRDEQYF | TGTGCCAGCAGCTTAGGGTCAGGCCCTCGGGACGAGCAGTACTTC
NA | 15 | TRBJ2-1 | NA | TRBV7-2 | CASSREPGVYNEQFF | TGTGCCAGCAGCCGAGAGCCGGGGGTTTACAATGAGCAGTTCTTC
TRBD2 | 16 | TRBJ2-3 | NA | TRBV7-2 | CASSLRGSGSTDTQYF | TGTGCCAGCAGCCTTCGGGGTAGCGGGAGCACAGATACGCAGTATTTT
NA | 11 | TRBJ2-7 | NA | TRBV29-1 | CSVERGYEQYF | TGCAGCGTTGAACGGGGCTACGAGCAGTACTTC
TRBD1 | 17 | TRBJ2-3 | once | TRBV7-9 | CASSLAGTGKATDTQYF | TGTGCCAGCAGCCTCGCAGGGACAGGGAAGGCCACAGATACGCAGTATTTT
TRBD2 | 13 | TRBJ2-1 | NA | TRBV29-1 | CSVEEGLAGEQFF | TGCAGCGTTGAAGAGGGACTAGCGGGAGAGCAGTTCTTC
NA | 18 | TRBJ1-5 | once | TRBV5-5 | CASSLAQTGPLTNQPQHF | TGTGCCAGCAGCTTGGCCCAAACGGGACCGTTAACCAATCAGCCCCAGCATTTT
TRBD1 | 14 | TRBJ1-2 | NA | TRBV6-4 | CASSQTGGFYGYTF | TGTGCCAGCAGCCAGACAGGGGGCTTTTATGGCTACACCTTC
NA | 15 | TRBJ2-1 | once | TRBV5-8 | CASSSLAVPVDEQFF | TGTGCCAGCAGCTCCCTAGCAGTTCCCGTAGATGAGCAGTTCTTC
NA | 15 | TRBJ2-2 | NA | TRBV10-3 | CASQLGETTTGELFF | TGTGCCAGCCAGTTGGGGGAGACGACCACCGGGGAGCTGTTTTTT
TRBD2 | 16 | TRBJ2-3 | NA | TRBV27 | CASSLLQAGGPDTQYF | TGTGCCAGCAGTCTCCTCCAAGCGGGAGGTCCAGATACGCAGTATTTT
TRBD1 | 16 | TRBJ2-7 | NA | TRBV4-1 | CASSQDRGTERYEQYF | TGCGCCAGCAGCCAAGATCGAGGGACAGAGCGCTACGAGCAGTACTTC
NA | 14 | TRBJ2-1 | NA | TRBV9 | CASRPGAGYNEQFF | TGTGCCAGCCGACCGGGGGCCGGGTACAATGAGCAGTTCTTC
TRBD2 | 15 | TRBJ2-7 | NA | TRBV11-2 | CASSLPTSGRYEQYF | TGTGCCAGCAGCCTCCCGACTAGCGGGAGATACGAGCAGTACTTC
NA | 12 | TRBJ2-1 | NA | TRBV27 | CASSFGLSEQFF | TGTGCCAGCAGTTTTGGGCTTAGTGAGCAGTTCTTC
NA | 15 | TRBJ1-5 | NA | TRBV11-3 | CASSPWTVHNQPQHF | TGTGCCAGCAGCCCCTGGACAGTCCACAATCAGCCCCAGCATTTT
NA | 12 | TRBJ2-7 | NA | TRBV7-9 | CASSLEPYEQYF | TGTGCCAGCAGTTTAGAGCCCTACGAGCAGTACTTC